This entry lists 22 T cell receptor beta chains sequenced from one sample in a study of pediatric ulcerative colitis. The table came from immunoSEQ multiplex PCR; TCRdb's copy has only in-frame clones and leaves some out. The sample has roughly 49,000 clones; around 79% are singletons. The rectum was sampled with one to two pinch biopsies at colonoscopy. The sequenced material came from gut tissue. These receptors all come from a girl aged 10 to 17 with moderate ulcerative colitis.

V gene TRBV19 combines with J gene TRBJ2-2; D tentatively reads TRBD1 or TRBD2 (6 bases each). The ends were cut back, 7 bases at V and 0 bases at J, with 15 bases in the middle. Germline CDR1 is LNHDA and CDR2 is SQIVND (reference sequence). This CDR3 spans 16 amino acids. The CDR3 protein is CASTMEGGPNTGELFF. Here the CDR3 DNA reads TGTGCCAGTACCATGGAAGGGGGGCCGAACACCGGGGAGCTGTTTTTT.

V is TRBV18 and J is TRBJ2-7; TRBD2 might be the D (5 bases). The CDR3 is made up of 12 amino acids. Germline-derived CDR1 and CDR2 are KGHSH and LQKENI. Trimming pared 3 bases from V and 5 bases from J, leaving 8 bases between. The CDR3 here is CASSPPGNEQYF. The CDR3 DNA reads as TGTGCCAGCTCACCCCCGGGGAACGAGCAGTACTTC.

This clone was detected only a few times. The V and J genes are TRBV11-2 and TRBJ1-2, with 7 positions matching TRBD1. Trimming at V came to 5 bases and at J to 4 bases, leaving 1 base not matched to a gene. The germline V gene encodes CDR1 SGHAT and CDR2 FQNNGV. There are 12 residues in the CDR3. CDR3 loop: CASSRQGYGYTF. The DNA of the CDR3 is TGTGCCAGCAGCCGACAGGGCTATGGCTACACCTTC.

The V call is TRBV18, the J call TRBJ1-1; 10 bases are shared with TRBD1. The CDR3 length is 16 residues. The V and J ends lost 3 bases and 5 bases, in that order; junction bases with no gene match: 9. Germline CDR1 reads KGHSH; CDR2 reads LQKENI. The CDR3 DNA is TGTGCCAGCTCACCGAGCCTGGACAGGGGGTCTACTGAAGCTTTCTTT. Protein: CASSPSLDRGSTEAFF.

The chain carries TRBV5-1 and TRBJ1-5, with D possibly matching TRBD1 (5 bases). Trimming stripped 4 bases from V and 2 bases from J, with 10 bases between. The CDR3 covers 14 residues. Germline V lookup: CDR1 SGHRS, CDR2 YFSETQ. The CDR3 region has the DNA TGCGCCAGCAGCCCTCGGGGGGGCAATCAGCCCCAGCATTTT. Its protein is CASSPRGGNQPQHF.

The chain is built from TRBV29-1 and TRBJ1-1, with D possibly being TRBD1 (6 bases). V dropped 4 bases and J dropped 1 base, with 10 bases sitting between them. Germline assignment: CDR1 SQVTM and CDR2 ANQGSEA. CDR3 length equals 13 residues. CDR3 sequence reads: CSVVRGANTEAFF. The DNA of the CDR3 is TGCAGCGTTGTTCGGGGGGCGAACACTGAAGCTTTCTTT. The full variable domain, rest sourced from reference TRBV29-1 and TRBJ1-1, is SAVISQKPSRDICQRGTSLTIQCQVDSQVTMMFWYRQQPGQSLTLIATANQGSEATYESGFVIDKFPISRPNLTFSTLTVSNMSPEDSSIYLCSVVRGANTEAFFGQGTRLTVV.

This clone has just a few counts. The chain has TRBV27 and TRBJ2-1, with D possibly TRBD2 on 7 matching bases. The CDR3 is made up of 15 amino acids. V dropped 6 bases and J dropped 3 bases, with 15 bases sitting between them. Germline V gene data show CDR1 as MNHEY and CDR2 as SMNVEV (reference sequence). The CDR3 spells CASRAAGTNYNEQFF. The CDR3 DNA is TGTGCCAGCAGGGCAGCGGGGACAAACTACAATGAGCAGTTCTTC.

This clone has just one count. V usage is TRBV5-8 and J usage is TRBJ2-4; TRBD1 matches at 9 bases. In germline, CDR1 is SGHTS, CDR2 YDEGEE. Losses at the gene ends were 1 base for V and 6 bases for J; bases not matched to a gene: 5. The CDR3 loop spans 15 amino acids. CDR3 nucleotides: TGTGCCAGCAGCTTGACAGGGGGCCGTAGAAACATTCAGTACTTC. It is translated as CASSLTGGRRNIQYF.

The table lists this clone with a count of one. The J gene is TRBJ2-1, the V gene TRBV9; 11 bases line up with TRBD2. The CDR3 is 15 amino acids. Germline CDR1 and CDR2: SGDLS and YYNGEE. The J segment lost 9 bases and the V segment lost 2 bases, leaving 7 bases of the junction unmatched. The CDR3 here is CASSVIAGGLSEQFF. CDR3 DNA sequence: TGTGCCAGCAGCGTCATAGCGGGGGGGCTCTCTGAGCAGTTCTTC.

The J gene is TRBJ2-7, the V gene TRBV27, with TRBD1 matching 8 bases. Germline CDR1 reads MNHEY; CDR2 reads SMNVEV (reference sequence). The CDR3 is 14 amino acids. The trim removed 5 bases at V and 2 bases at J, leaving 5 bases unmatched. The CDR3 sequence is CASSLGQGAYEQYF. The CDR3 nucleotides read TGTGCCAGCAGTCTTGGACAGGGAGCCTACGAGCAGTACTTC.

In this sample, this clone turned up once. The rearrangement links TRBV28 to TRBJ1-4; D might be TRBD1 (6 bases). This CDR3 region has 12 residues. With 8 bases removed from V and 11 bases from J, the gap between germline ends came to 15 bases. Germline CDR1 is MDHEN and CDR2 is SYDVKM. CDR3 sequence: CASSEGGTKLFF. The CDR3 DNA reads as TGTGCCAGCTCCGAGGGGGGGACTAAACTGTTTTTT.

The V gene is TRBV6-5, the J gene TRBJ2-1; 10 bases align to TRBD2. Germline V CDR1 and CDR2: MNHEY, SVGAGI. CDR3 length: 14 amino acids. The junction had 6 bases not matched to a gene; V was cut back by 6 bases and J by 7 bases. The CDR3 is CASRASGSNNEQFF. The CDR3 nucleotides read TGTGCCAGCAGGGCTAGCGGGAGTAATAATGAGCAGTTCTTC.

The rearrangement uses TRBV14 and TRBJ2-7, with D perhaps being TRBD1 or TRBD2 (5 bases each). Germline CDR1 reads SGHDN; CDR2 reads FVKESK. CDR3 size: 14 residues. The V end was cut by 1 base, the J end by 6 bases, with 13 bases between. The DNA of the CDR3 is TGTGCCAGCAGCCAAGGGAGGTGGGGCGGCGAGCAGTACTTC. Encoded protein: CASSQGRWGGEQYF.

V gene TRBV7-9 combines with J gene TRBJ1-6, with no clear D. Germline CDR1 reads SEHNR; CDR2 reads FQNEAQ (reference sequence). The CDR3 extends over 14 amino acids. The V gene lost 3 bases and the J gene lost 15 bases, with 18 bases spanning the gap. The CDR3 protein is CASSFARTPVFLHF. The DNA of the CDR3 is TGTGCCAGCAGCTTCGCACGGACCCCGGTTTTCCTCCACTTT.

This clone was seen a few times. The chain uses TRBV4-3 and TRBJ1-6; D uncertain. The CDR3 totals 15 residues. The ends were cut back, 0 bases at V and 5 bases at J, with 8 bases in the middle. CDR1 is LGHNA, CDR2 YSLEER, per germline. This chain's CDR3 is CASSQDTKHNSPLHF. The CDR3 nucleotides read TGCGCCAGCAGCCAAGATACCAAGCATAATTCACCCCTCCACTTT.

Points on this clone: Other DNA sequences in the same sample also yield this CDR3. In DNA form, the CDR3 reads TGTGCCAGCAGCTTTGCTGGGGCCAACGTCCTGACTTTC. Encoded protein: CASSFAGANVLTF. The genes are TRBV7-2 and TRBJ2-6, with D uncertain. V lost 3 bases and J 2 bases, leaving 2 bases between the germline ends. This CDR3 is 13 amino acids long. Germline CDR1 and CDR2: SGHTA and FQGNSA.

The CDR3 loop reads CATSRVGTSGTEAFF. The CDR3 coding sequence is TGTGCCACCAGCAGAGTAGGTACCTCCGGCACTGAAGCTTTCTTT. V and J are TRBV15 and TRBJ1-1, with D hard to call. V lost 1 base and J 4 bases, leaving 13 bases between the germline ends. The CDR3 loop spans 15 amino acids. Germline loops: CDR1 LNHNV, CDR2 YYDKDF (reference sequence).

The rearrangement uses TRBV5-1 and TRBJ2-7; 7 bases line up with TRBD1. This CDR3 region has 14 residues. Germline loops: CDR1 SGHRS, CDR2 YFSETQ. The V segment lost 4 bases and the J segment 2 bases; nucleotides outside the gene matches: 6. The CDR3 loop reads CASSPGTAPYEQYF. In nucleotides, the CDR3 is TGCGCCAGCAGCCCGGGGACAGCACCCTACGAGCAGTACTTC.

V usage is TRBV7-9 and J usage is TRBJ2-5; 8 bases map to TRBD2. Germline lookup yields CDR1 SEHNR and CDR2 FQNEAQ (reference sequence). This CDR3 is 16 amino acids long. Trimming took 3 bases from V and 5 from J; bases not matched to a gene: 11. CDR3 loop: CASSLTKRGGGETQYF. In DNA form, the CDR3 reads TGTGCCAGCAGCTTGACTAAACGGGGGGGTGGTGAGACCCAGTACTTC.

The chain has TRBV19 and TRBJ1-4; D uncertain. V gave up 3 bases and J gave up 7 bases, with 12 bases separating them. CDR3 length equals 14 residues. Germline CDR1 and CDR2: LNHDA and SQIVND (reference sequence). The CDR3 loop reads CASSIEGGGEKLFF. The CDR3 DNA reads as TGTGCCAGTAGTATTGAGGGAGGCGGTGAAAAACTGTTTTTT.

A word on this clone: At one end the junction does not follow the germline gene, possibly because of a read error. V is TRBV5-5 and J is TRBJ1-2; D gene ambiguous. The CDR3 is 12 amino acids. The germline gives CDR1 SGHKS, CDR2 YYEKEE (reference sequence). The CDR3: CASSLEVLAPLF. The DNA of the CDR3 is TGTGCCAGCAGCTTGGAGGTCTTAGCTCCCCTCTTC.

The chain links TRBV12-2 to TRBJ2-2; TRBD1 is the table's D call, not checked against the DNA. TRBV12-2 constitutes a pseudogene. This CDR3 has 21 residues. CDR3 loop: CASRFPFFFQGARGSTGELFF. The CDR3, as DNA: TGTGCAAGTCGCTTCCCCTTCTTCTTCCAGGGGGCGCGAGGGAGCACCGGGGAGCTGTTTTTT.